The TCR beta chain described here comes from a study of tissue T cells after allogeneic stem cell transplantation. CDR3 sequences, V/J genes, frequencies and template counts came from survey-depth TCRbeta sequencing. Sequencing used immunoSEQ multiplex PCR; TCRdb keeps in-frame clones, though not all of them. The table shows about 22,000 clones, with roughly 72% occurring only once. Study outcomes and limitations: Sampling depth was limited, and the cohort was small and clinically varied. Motif-based clustering found tissue-specific repertoire signatures shared across patients, though few clones were shared. Some tissue clones might be persisting host cells; their alloreactivity or antigen specificity was not determined.

The length of the CDR3 is 16 residues. The V end was cut by 2 bases, the J end by 0 bases, with 13 bases between. Germline-derived CDR1 and CDR2 are NNHDY and SYVADS. Comment on this clone: As yet, its antigen is unknown. Gene labels here are mouse ones. The observed sequence ends 1 residue before the CDR3 terminus, with the missing tail filled in from the germline J gene.

Sequencing was performed on spleen. This clonotype was sampled from a female BALB/c mouse in good health. Strain MHC haplotype: H2-d. The rearrangement links TRBV13-3 to TRBJ2-3; the D gene could be TRBD1 or TRBD2 (6 bases each). The CDR3 here is CASSDVVGASAETLYF. Incomplete CDR3 DNA: TGTGCCAGCAGTGACGTAGTGGGGGCTAGTGCAGAAACGCTGTAT.